These 5 T cell receptor beta chains share one sample of origin, sequenced in a study of blood T cell repertoires in COVID-19. This table comes from immunoSEQ multiplex PCR, and its TCRdb copy is limited to in-frame clones, with some not included. The table records about 110,000 clones, 88% of them present only once. The specimen was peripheral blood. Receptors originate from a woman aged 45-65 years with acute or convalescent COVID-19.

The rearrangement uses TRBV28 and TRBJ1-1; a weak D match, TRBD1 (5 bases). V lost 1 base to trimming and J lost 5 bases, with 17 bases between them. The CDR3 consists of 16 residues. Germline V gene sequence: CDR1 MDHEN, CDR2 SYDVKM. The CDR3 reads CASSLSGFQGGTEAFF. CDR3 DNA: TGTGCCAGCAGTTTATCGGGGTTTCAGGGAGGGACTGAAGCTTTCTTT. The whole variable domain, remainder taken from reference TRBV28 and TRBJ1-1, is DVKVTQSSRYLVKRTGEKVFLECVQDMDHENMFWYRQDPGLGLRLIYFSYDVKMKEKGDIPEGYSVSREKKERFSLILESASTNQTSMYLCASSLSGFQGGTEAFFGQGTRLTVV.

The J gene is TRBJ2-1, the V gene TRBV7-2, with TRBD1 matching 7 bases. Germline lookup yields CDR1 SGHTA and CDR2 FQGNSA. The V segment lost 2 bases and the J segment 8 bases; nucleotides outside the gene matches: 12. The CDR3 spans 16 residues. The CDR3 loop reads CASSLRKTGVGDEQFF. CDR3 in DNA: TGTGCCAGCAGCTTAAGGAAAACAGGGGTCGGAGATGAGCAGTTCTTC. The full variable domain, in which reference TRBV7-2 and TRBJ2-1 provide the parts outside the CDR3, is GAGVSQSPSNKVTEKGKDVELRCDPISGHTALYWYRQSLGQGLEFLIYFQGNSAPDKSGLPSDRFSAERTGGSVSTLTIQRTQQEDSAVYLCASSLRKTGVGDEQFFGPGTRLTVL.

This rearrangement joins TRBV19 to TRBJ1-5, with D perhaps matching TRBD1 (5 bases). Trimming cost V 6 bases and J 7 bases, with 16 bases left between them. This CDR3 contains 14 residues. The germline gives CDR1 LNHDA, CDR2 SQIVND (reference sequence). The CDR3 DNA sequence: TGTGCCAGTAGGCTGGGGGGACTTGGACAGCCCCAGCATTTT. Translated, it gives CASRLGGLGQPQHF.

V is TRBV24-1 and J is TRBJ1-5; the D gene is possibly TRBD1 (6 bases). The CDR3 runs 14 residues. CDR1 and CDR2 from the germline V gene are KGHDR and SFDVKD. V was pared by 3 bases and J by 7 bases, with 12 bases between. CDR3 sequence reads: CATSDTGPAQPQHF. CDR3 nucleotides: TGTGCCACCAGTGATACAGGGCCCGCACAGCCCCAGCATTTT.

Regarding this clone: Germline and junction disagree at one end, which may indicate a read error. The CDR3 nucleotides are TGTGCCAGCAGCTTGGGACAGGGGGTCTCCAACGAGCAGTACTTC. Translation: CASSLGQGVSNEQYF. The gene calls are TRBV7-8 and TRBJ2-7; 11 positions match TRBD1. CDR3 length: 15 residues. Germline V gene data show CDR1 as SGHVS and CDR2 as FQNEAQ. Supplemented by reference TRBV7-8 and TRBJ2-7, the full variable domain reads GAGVSQSPRYKVAKRGQDVALRCDPISGHVSLFWYQQALGQGPEFLTYFQNEAQLDKSGLPSDRFFAERPEGSVSTLKIQRTQQEDSAVYLCASSLGQGVSNEQYFGPGTRLTVT.